The source of this T cell receptor beta chain is a study of beta chain features in type 1 diabetes. TCRB transcripts that were expressed got sequenced, as all of the isolated RNA had been reverse transcribed. The data were produced by immunoSEQ multiplex PCR, yet TCRdb's version contains in-frame clones alone and is incomplete. In the table there are some 700,000 clones, over 10% of which are singletons. Study results and caveats: Type 1 diabetes patients had TCRB CDR3s that were shorter (moderately but significantly so) in all four CD4+ subsets.

This clone has a handful of counts. Its cognate antigen is unknown. Sequences were obtained from naive CD4+ T cells from blood. This clonotype originated in a man between 18 and 29 years old with type 1 diabetes.

This CDR3 reads CASSQFSGGAYNEQFF. CDR3 coding DNA: TGCGCCAGCAGCCAATTCAGCGGGGGGGCCTACAATGAGCAGTTCTTC. This chain connects TRBV4-1 to TRBJ2-1, with 10 bases identical to TRBD2. There are 16 residues in the CDR3. Trimming at V came to 2 bases and at J to 2 bases, leaving 3 bases not matched to a gene. Germline V gene data show CDR1 as MGHRA and CDR2 as YSYEKL.